The next 20 T cell receptor beta chains were all read from a single sample in a study of cytomegalovirus exposure and HLA in healthy donors. Primers for the PCR totalled 60 Vbeta and 13 Jbeta. Clones were read by immunoSEQ multiplex PCR, and TCRdb kept only the in-frame ones, dropping some. This repertoire shows approximately 150,000 clones, around 75% found once; its top ten account for 2.9%. The sequenced sample consisted of PBMCs. The receptors here all came from a woman aged 25 to 39 in good health and CMV-seronegative.

This clone turned up a few times. A much larger clone is a single base away; this may be a read error. The J gene is TRBJ2-2, the V gene TRBV2, with 11 bases aligning to TRBD2. The junction had 2 bases not matched to a gene; V was cut back by 2 bases and J by 6 bases. Germline CDR1 reads SNHLY; CDR2 reads FYNNEI. The CDR3 totals 15 residues. The CDR3 DNA reads TGTGCCAGCAGTGAAATAGCGGGAGGGCCCGGGGAGCTGTTTTTT. As protein: CASSEIAGGPGELFF.

This chain connects TRBV4-2 to TRBJ2-1, with 10 bases fitting TRBD2. J was trimmed by 5 bases and V by 7 bases; bases with no gene match: 8. CDR1 and CDR2 (germline): LGHNA, YNFKEQ. The CDR3 consists of 15 residues. The CDR3 is CASTTGTSANNEQFF. Written as DNA, the CDR3 is TGTGCCAGCACGACTGGGACTAGCGCCAACAATGAGCAGTTCTTC.

This clone has a single count. The chain is built from TRBV5-1 and TRBJ2-5; D possibly corresponds to TRBD1 (6 bases). The closer fit of TRBJ2-7 to the DNA end suggests the J call may be wrong. CDR3 size: 17 residues. In germline, CDR1 is SGHRS, CDR2 YFSETQ. In nucleotides, the CDR3 is TGCGCCAGCAGCTTGACAGGGAGTGCGTGGGGTACCTACGAGCAGTACTTC. Amino acid sequence: CASSLTGSAWGTYEQYF.

This sequence joins TRBV10-1 and TRBJ2-3; 14 nucleotides align to TRBD2. The length of the CDR3 is 16 residues. V trimming: 3 bases; J trimming: 4 bases; junction bases outside the gene matches: 3. Germline CDR1 is WNHNN and CDR2 is SYGVQD (reference sequence). The CDR3 region has the DNA TGCGCCAGCAGTGAAGGACTAGCGGGAGGTGCAGATACGCAGTATTTT. Its translation is CASSEGLAGGADTQYF.

The sample holds a few counts of this clone. The chain uses TRBV4-3 and TRBJ2-5, with 14 bases that match TRBD2. The CDR3 has 16 amino acids. Germline V gives CDR1 LGHNA, CDR2 YSLEER. V dropped 0 bases and J dropped 5; count of bases not matched to a gene: 2. CDR3 protein: CASSQEGLAGEETQYF. DNA of the CDR3: TGCGCCAGCAGCCAAGAGGGACTAGCGGGGGAGGAGACCCAGTACTTC.

The V call is TRBV2, the J call TRBJ1-4; D not certain. The germline CDR1 and CDR2 sequences are SNHLY and FYNNEI. V lost 5 bases and J lost 3, with 13 bases in between. The CDR3 runs to 15 residues. This chain's CDR3 is CASSSMGQSNEKLFF. DNA for the CDR3: TGTGCCAGCAGTTCTATGGGCCAGTCTAATGAAAAACTGTTTTTT.

The CDR3 DNA reads as TGTGCCAGCAGTCCCGGGGACAGGTTGAACACTGAAGCTTTCTTT. This sequence encodes CASSPGDRLNTEAFF. J is TRBJ1-1 and V is TRBV27; 8 nucleotides agree with TRBD1. V was pared by 5 bases and J by 0 bases, with 5 bases of the junction left unmatched. From germline, CDR1 is MNHEY and CDR2 SMNVEV (reference sequence). The CDR3 has 15 amino acids.

This clone was observed a single time. The chain is built from TRBV2 and TRBJ2-4; TRBD1 matches at 7 bases. This CDR3 is 12 amino acids long. Looked up from germline, CDR1 is SNHLY and CDR2 is FYNNEI. The V and J ends lost 8 bases and 10 bases, in that order; junction bases with no gene match: 8. The CDR3 is CASGTGTEIQYF. CDR3 nucleotides: TGTGCCAGCGGTACCGGGACAGAGATTCAGTACTTC. Variable domain in full (rest from reference TRBV2 and TRBJ2-4): EPEVTQTPSHQVTQMGQEVILRCVPISNHLYFYWYRQILGQKVEFLVSFYNNEISEKSEIFDDQFSVERPDGSNFTLKIRSTKLEDSAMYFCASGTGTEIQYFGAGTRLSVL.

The rearrangement joins TRBV18 to TRBJ2-7, with 12 bases matching TRBD2. Germline values: CDR1 KGHSH, CDR2 LQKENI. The CDR3 extends over 16 amino acids. V was pared by 6 bases and J by 0 bases, with 6 bases of the junction left unmatched. The CDR3 DNA follows: TGTGCCAGCTCCGAAGGACTAGCGGGGAGCTCCTACGAGCAGTACTTC. It translates to CASSEGLAGSSYEQYF. Together with reference TRBV18 and TRBJ2-7, the CDR3 gives the full variable domain: NAGVMQNPRHLVRRRGQEARLRCSPMKGHSHVYWYRQLPEEGLKFMVYLQKENIIDESGMPKERFSAEFPKEGPSILRIQQVVRGDSAAYFCASSEGLAGSSYEQYFGPGTRLTVT.

This clone has just one count. The CDR3 region has the DNA TGTGCCAGCAGCCGAACAGGGGGGAGTAACACTGAAGCTTTCTTT. Translated: CASSRTGGSNTEAFF. This chain links TRBV6-6 with TRBJ1-1; 8 bases fit TRBD1. The V gene end was trimmed by 6 bases and the J gene end by 2 bases; junction bases not matched to a gene: 8. The CDR3 is made up of 15 amino acids. Germline V gives CDR1 MNHNY, CDR2 SVGAGI (reference sequence).

The rearrangement uses TRBV7-8 and TRBJ2-7; 8 bases align to TRBD2. Germline CDR1 and CDR2: SGHVS and FQNEAQ. The CDR3 runs to 16 residues. Trimming removed 1 base from V and 7 bases from J; junction bases left unmatched: 12. CDR3 amino acids: CASSLVPPGLVIEQYF. The DNA of the CDR3 is TGTGCCAGCAGCTTAGTTCCCCCGGGACTAGTGATTGAGCAGTACTTC.

This clone has just one count. The chain is built from TRBV7-3 and TRBJ2-2; 7 nucleotides align to TRBD1. After removal of 2 bases from V and 1 base from J, the junction contained 4 bases not matched to a gene. Germline V CDR1 and CDR2: SGHTA, FQGTGA. This CDR3 region has 16 residues. Here the CDR3 reads CASSLEWTGNTGELFF. The DNA for the CDR3 is TGTGCCAGCAGCTTAGAATGGACAGGGAACACCGGGGAGCTGTTTTTT.

This clone was seen just once. J is TRBJ1-5 and V is TRBV19; 8 bases are shared with TRBD1. After removal of 4 bases from V and 4 bases from J, the junction contained 3 bases not matched to a gene. CDR1 LNHDA and CDR2 SQIVND come from the germline V gene (reference sequence). The CDR3 spans 14 residues. The CDR3 loop reads CASSTRDRNQPQHF. CDR3 nucleotides: TGTGCCAGTAGTACCCGGGACAGGAATCAGCCCCAGCATTTT.

The chain recombines TRBV11-1 with TRBJ1-1; the match to TRBD1 covers 9 bases. The germline CDR1 and CDR2 sequences are SGHAT and FQDESV (reference sequence). The CDR3 consists of 15 residues. V trimming: 5 bases; J trimming: 6 bases; junction bases outside the gene matches: 10. CDR3 protein: CASSPLQGAIAEAFF. For the CDR3, the DNA is TGTGCCAGCAGCCCGCTACAGGGGGCGATAGCTGAAGCTTTCTTT.

The chain recombines TRBV7-9 with TRBJ1-1; TRBD1 is a possible D gene (6 bases). Germline lookup yields CDR1 SEHNR and CDR2 FQNEAQ (reference sequence). The CDR3 contains 15 residues. V gave up 4 bases and J gave up 11 bases, with 23 bases separating them. The DNA for the CDR3 is TGTGCCAGCAGCTCCTCGGGGGGGCCGGGGGATTGGGCTTTCTTT. Protein sequence: CASSSSGGPGDWAFF.

The J gene is TRBJ1-4, the V gene TRBV5-6; D is undetermined. The CDR3 has 14 residues. V was clipped by 6 bases and J by 0 bases, with 9 bases between them. Germline V CDR1 and CDR2: SGHDT, YYEEEE. Here the CDR3 reads CASTKLATNEKLFF. For the CDR3, the DNA is TGTGCCAGCACGAAGCTTGCAACTAATGAAAAACTGTTTTTT.

This chain joins TRBV4-1 and TRBJ1-1; a possible D gene is TRBD1 (5 bases). Germline CDR1 and CDR2: MGHRA and YSYEKL. V dropped 1 base and J dropped 1 base, with 13 bases sitting between them. The length of the CDR3 is 16 residues. CDR3 sequence: CASSQGQLLGNTEAFF. The CDR3 DNA reads TGCGCCAGCAGCCAAGGACAGCTGCTCGGGAACACTGAAGCTTTCTTT.

This chain joins TRBV18 and TRBJ1-5, with D unresolved. CDR1 and CDR2 (germline): KGHSH, LQKENI. The V gene lost 5 bases and the J gene lost 1 base, with 6 bases spanning the gap. This CDR3 has 13 amino acids. CDR3 sequence: CASSSASNQPQHF. The CDR3 DNA reads TGTGCCAGCTCAAGCGCAAGCAATCAGCCCCAGCATTTT.

The chain is built from TRBV4-1 and TRBJ2-7; 7 bases line up with TRBD1. CDR1 is MGHRA and CDR2 is YSYEKL in the germline V gene. The J segment lost 4 bases and the V segment lost 4 bases, leaving 4 bases of the junction unmatched. The CDR3 totals 13 residues. The CDR3 region has the DNA TGCGCCAGCAGCCCCCCGGGACAGTACGAGCAGTACTTC. Its protein product is CASSPPGQYEQYF.

A word on this clone: At one of its ends the junction is not consistent with the germline gene, which may arise from a read error. The chain combines TRBV7-9 with TRBJ1-1; D is ambiguous. The length of the CDR3 is 14 residues. Germline V gene data show CDR1 as SEHNR and CDR2 as FQNEAQ (reference sequence). The CDR3 DNA follows: TGTTCCAGCAGCTTATCAAGACAAATCCGAAAAGCTTTCTTT. It codes for CSSSLSRQIRKAFF.